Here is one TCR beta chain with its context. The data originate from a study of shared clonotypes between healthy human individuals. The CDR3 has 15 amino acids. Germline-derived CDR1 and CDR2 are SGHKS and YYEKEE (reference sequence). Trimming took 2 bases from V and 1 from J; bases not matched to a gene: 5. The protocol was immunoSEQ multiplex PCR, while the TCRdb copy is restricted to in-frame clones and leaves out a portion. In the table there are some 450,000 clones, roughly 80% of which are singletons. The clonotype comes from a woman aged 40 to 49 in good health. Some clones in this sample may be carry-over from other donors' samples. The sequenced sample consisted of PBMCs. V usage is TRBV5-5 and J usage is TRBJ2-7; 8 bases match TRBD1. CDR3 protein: CASSFGGTGSYEQYF. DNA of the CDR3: TGTGCCAGCAGCTTTGGGGGGACAGGATCCTACGAGCAGTACTTC.